This TCR beta chain was found in a study of blood T cells in healthy people across ages. Germline V gene sequence: CDR1 MNHEY, CDR2 SVGEGT. The CDR3 spans 13 residues. V dropped 6 bases and J dropped 9; count of bases not matched to a gene: 7. Whole-study results and caveats: The lack of PBMC sorting stopped any conclusive naive versus antigen-experienced comparison. Diversity figures derived from one million T cells were judged to underestimate the true value. The study found more naive CD4+ cells and higher diversity in long-lived than aged donors.

Next came a second PCR, run for roughly 6 to 11 cycles, which used a sample-barcoded 5' primer along with a J-beta primer mix. With 12 random nucleotides, a template-switch adaptor tagged each individual cDNA molecule. TCRdb re-analysed the 5' RACE reads in MiXCR, keeping a single row per CDR3 protein. The sample holds approximately 800,000 distinct CDR3 sequences, roughly 60% seen once. Concerning this clonotype: Its antigen remains unknown.

The gene calls are TRBV6-2 or TRBV6-3 and TRBJ2-1, with 8 positions matching TRBD2. The source material was blood. The origin of this receptor is a man aged 30 to 45 in good health. As DNA, the CDR3 is TGTGCCAGCAGACCGGGACTAGTCCGTGAGCAGTTCTTC. Its protein product is CASRPGLVREQFF.